Listed below are T cell receptor beta chains from one sample, sequenced in a study of Ad26.COV2.S vaccination and SARS-CoV-2 variants. The method was immunoSEQ multiplex PCR; TCRdb's version includes in-frame clones alone and lacks a portion of them. The data show a few hundred thousand clones, around 90% seen once. The source was peripheral blood, collected in a trial of Ad26.COV2.S vaccine versus placebo. The receptors here all came from a person between 18 and 65 years old who received the Ad26.COV2.S COVID-19 vaccine or a placebo. Each CDR3 is given with its conserved first and last residue. Each record gives: clone size, J gene, D gene, V gene, CDR3 DNA, CDR3 protein. A D gene is named only where the DNA matches it firmly. Part of the rows lack a size; the others show once, few, many or a class for expanded clones.

clone size: few
J gene: TRBJ2-7
D gene: -
V gene: TRBV11-2
CDR3 DNA: TGTGCCAGCAGCCTTGGTCACTCCTACGAGCAGTACTTC
CDR3 protein: CASSLGHSYEQYF

clone size: -
J gene: TRBJ2-7
D gene: TRBD1
V gene: TRBV7-2
CDR3 DNA: TGTGCCAGCAGTTTATACAGGGGCGGCTTTTACGAGCAGTACTTC
CDR3 protein: CASSLYRGGFYEQYF

clone size: -
J gene: TRBJ1-1
D gene: -
V gene: TRBV3-1/TRBV3-2
CDR3 DNA: TGTGCCAGCAGCCAAGCAGGTAACACTGAAGCTTTCTTT
CDR3 protein: CASSQAGNTEAFF

clone size: -
J gene: TRBJ1-1
D gene: TRBD1
V gene: TRBV5-1
CDR3 DNA: TGCGCCAGCAGCTTCGGGACAGGGGGCACTGAAGCTTTCTTT
CDR3 protein: CASSFGTGGTEAFF

clone size: few
J gene: TRBJ1-2
D gene: -
V gene: TRBV5-1
CDR3 DNA: TGCGCCAGCAGCTTGGACGTCGGGGTTGGCTATGGCTACACCTTC
CDR3 protein: CASSLDVGVGYGYTF

clone size: -
J gene: TRBJ1-1
D gene: -
V gene: TRBV19
CDR3 DNA: TGTGCCAGTAGTATAGTGCCGAACACTGAAGCTTTCTTT
CDR3 protein: CASSIVPNTEAFF

clone size: -
J gene: TRBJ2-7
D gene: -
V gene: TRBV7-2
CDR3 DNA: TGTGCCAGCAGCCCCCCGGGGTTAAATATCGAGCAGTACTTC
CDR3 protein: CASSPPGLNIEQYF

clone size: -
J gene: TRBJ2-7
D gene: TRBD1
V gene: TRBV2
CDR3 DNA: TGTGCCAGCCGACAGGGGGCCCCCTACGAGCAGTACTTC
CDR3 protein: CASRQGAPYEQYF

clone size: -
J gene: TRBJ1-2
D gene: TRBD1
V gene: TRBV6-5
CDR3 DNA: TGTGCCAGCACCCTCCCCATCGGGACAGGATATGGCTACACCTTC
CDR3 protein: CASTLPIGTGYGYTF

clone size: -
J gene: TRBJ1-1
D gene: -
V gene: TRBV12-3/TRBV12-4
CDR3 DNA: TGTGCCAGCTCCCGGGGGAAGAGCACTGAAGCTTTCTTT
CDR3 protein: CASSRGKSTEAFF

clone size: -
J gene: TRBJ2-1
D gene: -
V gene: TRBV12-3/TRBV12-4
CDR3 DNA: TGTGCCAGCAGTTTTCAGCGGCTTGAGCAGTTCTTC
CDR3 protein: CASSFQRLEQFF

clone size: -
J gene: TRBJ1-2
D gene: -
V gene: TRBV20-1
CDR3 DNA: TGCAGTGCTAGTGCCGTCGATGGCTATGGCTACACCTTC
CDR3 protein: CSASAVDGYGYTF

clone size: -
J gene: TRBJ1-1
D gene: TRBD1
V gene: TRBV29-1
CDR3 DNA: TGCAGCGCCCGGAGACAGGGACCCTCCCCGATGAACACTGAAGCTTTCTTT
CDR3 protein: CSARRQGPSPMNTEAFF

clone size: few
J gene: TRBJ1-5
D gene: -
V gene: TRBV7-9
CDR3 DNA: TGTGCCAGCAGCTTAGATGGCCAGCCCCAGCATTTT
CDR3 protein: CASSLDGQPQHF

clone size: -
J gene: TRBJ1-6
D gene: -
V gene: TRBV6-1
CDR3 DNA: TGTGCCAGCAGTGAACAGGGTGATCCAAATTCACCCCTCCACTTT
CDR3 protein: CASSEQGDPNSPLHF

clone size: once
J gene: TRBJ2-1
D gene: TRBD2
V gene: TRBV24-1
CDR3 DNA: TGTGCCACCAGTGATCGAGGGACTAGCGGGAGGAATGAGCAGTTCTTC
CDR3 protein: CATSDRGTSGRNEQFF

clone size: -
J gene: TRBJ2-3
D gene: -
V gene: TRBV24-1
CDR3 DNA: TGTGCCACCAGTGACCGGACAGGCACAGATACGCAGTATTTT
CDR3 protein: CATSDRTGTDTQYF

clone size: -
J gene: TRBJ2-1
D gene: -
V gene: TRBV4-3
CDR3 DNA: TGCGCCAGCAGCCAAGAGACCAAAATGGGCAATGAGCAGTTCTTC
CDR3 protein: CASSQETKMGNEQFF

clone size: once
J gene: TRBJ2-7
D gene: -
V gene: TRBV27
CDR3 DNA: TGTGCCAGCAGTTTAACCAGACCCACCTACGAGCAGTACTTC
CDR3 protein: CASSLTRPTYEQYF

clone size: -
J gene: TRBJ2-7
D gene: TRBD1
V gene: TRBV6-5
CDR3 DNA: TGTGCCAGCAGTTACTCGGTGCAGGGGGCTTATGAGCAGTACTTC
CDR3 protein: CASSYSVQGAYEQYF

clone size: -
J gene: TRBJ2-2
D gene: TRBD2
V gene: TRBV19
CDR3 DNA: TGTGCCAGTAGCCCCCTCGTTGGTAGCGGGAGTTTGGGCGGGGAGCTGTTTTTT
CDR3 protein: CASSPLVGSGSLGGELFF

clone size: -
J gene: TRBJ2-3
D gene: TRBD2
V gene: TRBV3-1/TRBV3-2
CDR3 DNA: TGTGCCAGCAGCCTCCCGACTAGCGGGGTGTTTGTTGCGCAGTATTTT
CDR3 protein: CASSLPTSGVFVAQYF

clone size: -
J gene: TRBJ2-2
D gene: -
V gene: TRBV14
CDR3 DNA: TGTGCCAGCAGCCAAAATGGCGGGACGGACACCGGGGAGCTGTTTTTT
CDR3 protein: CASSQNGGTDTGELFF

clone size: -
J gene: TRBJ1-4
D gene: -
V gene: TRBV7-2
CDR3 DNA: TGTGCCAGCCGCGAAGGGGGGCAGATTGAAAAACTGTTTTTT
CDR3 protein: CASREGGQIEKLFF

clone size: -
J gene: TRBJ2-1
D gene: -
V gene: TRBV6-2/TRBV6-3
CDR3 DNA: TGTGCCAGCAGCACTAGGATCTATGAGCAGTTCTTC
CDR3 protein: CASSTRIYEQFF

clone size: -
J gene: TRBJ2-3
D gene: -
V gene: TRBV10-3
CDR3 DNA: TGTGCCACCCTTCCACAGGTTAGCACAGATACGCAGTATTTT
CDR3 protein: CATLPQVSTDTQYF

clone size: -
J gene: TRBJ1-5
D gene: TRBD1
V gene: TRBV6-2/TRBV6-3
CDR3 DNA: TGTGCCAGCAGTGCCGGACAGGGAACGCAGCCCCAGCATTTT
CDR3 protein: CASSAGQGTQPQHF

clone size: -
J gene: TRBJ2-7
D gene: -
V gene: TRBV4-3
CDR3 DNA: TGCGCCAGCAGCCAAGATAACACTTTCTACGAGCAGTACTTC
CDR3 protein: CASSQDNTFYEQYF

clone size: -
J gene: TRBJ1-2
D gene: -
V gene: TRBV15
CDR3 DNA: TGTGCCACCAGCAGAGAAAACGGCAATGGCTACACCTTC
CDR3 protein: CATSRENGNGYTF

clone size: -
J gene: TRBJ1-1
D gene: -
V gene: TRBV11-2
CDR3 DNA: TGTGCCAGCAGCTTAGACGTTGGGCAGCCCCCTTTCTTT
CDR3 protein: CASSLDVGQPPFF

clone size: -
J gene: TRBJ1-5
D gene: -
V gene: TRBV3-1/TRBV3-2
CDR3 DNA: TGTGCCAGCAGCCAAGGCAATAACAATCAGCCCCAGCATTTT
CDR3 protein: CASSQGNNNQPQHF

clone size: -
J gene: TRBJ2-2
D gene: TRBD2
V gene: TRBV11-2
CDR3 DNA: TGTGCCAGCAGCCCCCGGACTAGTCCACGTTTCACCGGGGAGCTGTTTTTT
CDR3 protein: CASSPRTSPRFTGELFF

clone size: -
J gene: TRBJ1-5
D gene: -
V gene: TRBV6-2/TRBV6-3
CDR3 DNA: TGTGCCAGCAGTTACTGGGTCCGGGAAAAGGGCAATCAGCCCCAGCATTTT
CDR3 protein: CASSYWVREKGNQPQHF

clone size: -
J gene: TRBJ2-2
D gene: TRBD1
V gene: TRBV7-6
CDR3 DNA: TGTGCCAGCAGCTTGGCAGGGGGCACCGGGGAGCTGTTTTTT
CDR3 protein: CASSLAGGTGELFF

clone size: -
J gene: TRBJ2-7
D gene: TRBD2
V gene: TRBV20-1
CDR3 DNA: TGCAGTGCTAGTATGAGACTAGCGGGCACAGGGAACGAGCAGTACTTC
CDR3 protein: CSASMRLAGTGNEQYF

clone size: -
J gene: TRBJ1-4
D gene: -
V gene: TRBV5-6
CDR3 DNA: TGTGCCAGCAGCCCCGCCGGAGGGATGGGGGGTGAAAAACTGTTTTTT
CDR3 protein: CASSPAGGMGGEKLFF

clone size: -
J gene: TRBJ2-2
D gene: -
V gene: TRBV30
CDR3 DNA: TGTGCCTGGACCCGTAAGGGGGGCGAGAACACCGGGGAGCTGTTTTTT
CDR3 protein: CAWTRKGGENTGELFF

clone size: -
J gene: TRBJ2-3
D gene: -
V gene: TRBV10-3
CDR3 DNA: TGTGCCATCAGTGGGGCTAGTACTAGCACAGATACGCAGTATTTT
CDR3 protein: CAISGASTSTDTQYF

clone size: -
J gene: TRBJ2-3
D gene: -
V gene: TRBV5-1
CDR3 DNA: TGCGCCAGCAGCTTGGGACAGGCCACAGATACGCAGTATTTT
CDR3 protein: CASSLGQATDTQYF

clone size: -
J gene: TRBJ1-5
D gene: -
V gene: TRBV5-5
CDR3 DNA: TGTGCCAGCAGCCCCGAGCCCCCTCAGGGATTCAATCAGCCCCAGCATTTT
CDR3 protein: CASSPEPPQGFNQPQHF

clone size: -
J gene: TRBJ2-2
D gene: -
V gene: TRBV10-1
CDR3 DNA: TGCGCCAGCAGCGGAACAGGGTCCGGGGAGCTGTTTTTT
CDR3 protein: CASSGTGSGELFF